Following are 7 T cell receptor beta chains from one sample sequenced in a study of shared clonotypes between healthy human individuals. Only in-frame clones appear in the TCRdb table, and some are missing; sequencing was by immunoSEQ multiplex PCR. There are about 1.9 million clones in the sample; around 95% occur only once, and 1.5% to 2% lies in the top ten. CD45RO-negative, CCR7-selected cells formed the naive CD8 fraction, which excluded terminally differentiated effector memory CD45RA+ cells. The specimen was naive CD8+ T cells from PBMCs. All receptors come from a man aged 18 to 29 in good health. Some clones in this sample may be carry-over from other donors' samples.

The CDR3 loop reads CASSDFVGGRDEQYF. Here the CDR3 DNA reads TGTGCCAGCAGTGACTTTGTGGGCGGGAGAGATGAGCAGTACTTC. J is TRBJ2-7 and V is TRBV6-4; 7 bases are shared with TRBD2. V gave up 1 base and J gave up 7 bases; unmatched junction bases: 10. From germline, CDR1 is MRHNA and CDR2 SNTAGT. The CDR3 runs to 15 residues.

The chain combines TRBV7-9 with TRBJ1-5; tentatively, D is TRBD1 (6 bases). The V and J ends lost 1 base and 3 bases respectively, with 13 bases between them. The CDR3 consists of 16 residues. Germline assignment: CDR1 SEHNR and CDR2 FQNEAQ (reference sequence). CDR3 nucleotide sequence: TGTGCCAGCAGCTTAGGGGGCCGGGGGCCCAATCAGCCCCAGCATTTT. It codes for CASSLGGRGPNQPQHF.

The chain uses TRBV11-2 and TRBJ2-7; TRBD2 aligns across 14 bases. The CDR3 consists of 15 residues. After removal of 5 bases from V and 3 bases from J, the junction contained 3 bases not matched to a gene. Germline V gives CDR1 SGHAT, CDR2 FQNNGV. In nucleotides, the CDR3 is TGTGCCAGCAGCCATGGGACTAGCGGGAGCTACGAGCAGTACTTC. It specifies CASSHGTSGSYEQYF.

For this clone: Distinct nucleotide sequences in the sample also encode this CDR3. The V gene is TRBV15, the J gene TRBJ1-1, with a weak D call TRBD1 (6 bases). The CDR3 is made up of 14 amino acids. Germline-derived CDR1 and CDR2 are LNHNV and YYDKDF (reference sequence). Trimming removed 6 bases at V and 0 bases at J, with 11 bases between. The CDR3 spells CATSRGTLNTEAFF. The CDR3 DNA reads TGTGCCACCAGTCGGGGGACACTGAACACTGAAGCTTTCTTT.

CDR3 region: CASSSTTGDAGTGELFF. The CDR3 region has the DNA TGTGCCAGCAGCTCCACCACAGGAGACGCTGGAACCGGGGAGCTGTTTTTT. The chain is built from TRBV7-9 and TRBJ2-2, with D tentatively TRBD1 (5 bases). In germline, CDR1 is SEHNR, CDR2 FQNEAQ (reference sequence). There are 17 residues in the CDR3. Deletions cut 4 bases from V and 5 bases from J, with 20 bases between.

The CDR3 is CASSGGGSGNEQFF. Written as DNA, the CDR3 is TGTGCCAGCAGCGGGGGAGGGTCCGGCAATGAGCAGTTCTTC. This chain links TRBV9 with TRBJ2-1; TRBD2 matches 7 bases. V lost 3 bases and J lost 6; bases outside the gene matches: 6. Germline assignment: CDR1 SGDLS and CDR2 YYNGEE. The CDR3 spans 14 residues.

The CDR3 region is CAIQGGRHEQYF. The DNA for the CDR3 is TGTGCCATCCAGGGGGGTCGCCACGAGCAGTACTTC. The J gene is TRBJ2-7, the V gene TRBV27, with D perhaps matching TRBD1 (7 bases). The CDR3 length is 12 residues. Germline V gene lookup returns CDR1 MNHEY and CDR2 SMNVEV (reference sequence). Trimming took off 10 bases at V and 5 bases at J, with 15 bases between the two ends.